The T cell receptor (beta chain) under discussion was sequenced for a study of T cell changes during pregnancy in multiple sclerosis (dated by TCRdb to the late 2010s). In terms of the full investigation: The study examined how the T cell repertoire changed over the course of pregnancy in women with multiple sclerosis.

After removal of 5 bases from V and 0 bases from J, the junction retains 2 bases not matched to a gene. The germline V gene encodes CDR1 MNHNY and CDR2 SVGAGI (reference sequence). Including the terminal cysteine and phenylalanine, the CDR3 comprises 14 residues. The DNA shown is the 42-base CDR3, in frame from base 1. Library preparation was by the immunoSEQ multiplex PCR assay. TCRdb limited this immuneACCESS table to in-frame rearrangements with V and J called. A share of clones is missing; checked studies link under half to unresolved V genes, and the rest is unexplained. Present in this sample are about 100,000 clones, around 92% of which were seen just once. The ten top clones hold 0.7% to 0.9% of the sample. Remarks on this clone: Its antigen specificity is not known. No quality values exist for individual bases; no much larger clone is one base distant.

The sequence links TRBV6-6 to TRBJ1-2, with 8 central nucleotides matching TRBD1. The TCR was taken from a female donor with multiple sclerosis, enrolled in a pregnancy study. Sample: peripheral blood, taken before pregnancy. The CDR3 amino acid sequence is: CASSDRGSNYGYTF. The DNA is TGTGCCAGCAGTGACAGGGGTTCTAACTATGGCTACACCTTC.